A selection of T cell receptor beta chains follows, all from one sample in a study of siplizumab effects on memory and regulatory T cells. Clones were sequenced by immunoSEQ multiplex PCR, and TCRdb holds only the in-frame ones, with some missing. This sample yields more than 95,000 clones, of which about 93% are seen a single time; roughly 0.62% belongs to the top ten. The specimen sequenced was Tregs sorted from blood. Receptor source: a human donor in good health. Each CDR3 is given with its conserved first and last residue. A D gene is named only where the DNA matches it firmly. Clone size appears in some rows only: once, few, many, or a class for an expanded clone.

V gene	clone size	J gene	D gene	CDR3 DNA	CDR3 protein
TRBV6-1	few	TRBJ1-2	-	TGTGCCAGCCGGAGGAAGGATCGGGGCTACACCTTC	CASRRKDRGYTF
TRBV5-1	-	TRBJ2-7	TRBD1	TGCGCCAGCAGCTTGTACAGGACAGGATACGAGCAGTACTTC	CASSLYRTGYEQYF
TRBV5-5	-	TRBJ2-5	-	TGTGCCAGCAGCTACGGTGTACAAGAGACCCAGTACTTC	CASSYGVQETQYF
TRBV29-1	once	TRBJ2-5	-	TGCAGCCTGCCCGGACTTTACCAAGAGACCCAGTACTTC	CSLPGLYQETQYF
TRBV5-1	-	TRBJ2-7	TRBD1	TGCGCCAGCAGCAGAACCGGGACAGGGACCTACGAGCAGTACTTC	CASSRTGTGTYEQYF
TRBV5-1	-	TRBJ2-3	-	TGCGCCAGCAGCTCCAGCACAGATACGCAGTATTTT	CASSSSTDTQYF
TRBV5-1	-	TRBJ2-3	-	TGCGCCAGCAGCTTCACAGATACGCAGTATTTT	CASSFTDTQYF
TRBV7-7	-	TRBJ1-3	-	TGTGCTAGCAGCGCTTACAGGGGAAACACCATATATTTT	CASSAYRGNTIYF
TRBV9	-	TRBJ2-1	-	TGTGCCAGCAGCGTAGCACCAGCTAGGGATGAGCAGTTCTTC	CASSVAPARDEQFF
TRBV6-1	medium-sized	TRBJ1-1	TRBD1	TGTGCCAGCAGTGACGACAGGGGTGACACTGAAGCTTTCTTT	CASSDDRGDTEAFF
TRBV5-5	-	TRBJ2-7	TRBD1	TGTGCCAGCAGCCCAGGGACAGGCTGGGGGTACGAGCAGTACTTC	CASSPGTGWGYEQYF
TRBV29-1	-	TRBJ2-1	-	TGCAGCGTTTCGAATTGGCAGGAGCAGTTCTTC	CSVSNWQEQFF
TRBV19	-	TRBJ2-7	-	TGTGCCAGTAGTGCCGCGATACCCTACGAGCAGTACTTC	CASSAAIPYEQYF
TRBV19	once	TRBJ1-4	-	TGTGCCAGTAGTAACTTACGGGGAGGAAAGGAAAAACTGTTTTTT	CASSNLRGGKEKLFF
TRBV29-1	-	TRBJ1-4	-	TGCAGCGCTATCCGGGGGGGAGGTGAAAAACTGTTTTTT	CSAIRGGGEKLFF
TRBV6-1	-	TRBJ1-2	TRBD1	TGTGCCAGCAGTGAAGCTAGGGCCAGGGGGCCAGGCTATGGCTACACCTTC	CASSEARARGPGYGYTF
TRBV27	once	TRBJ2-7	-	TGTGCCAGCATTTGCTATAGGGATTCCTACGAGCAGTACTTC	CASICYRDSYEQYF
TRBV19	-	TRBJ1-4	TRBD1	TGTGCCAGTAGCCCAGGAACAGGGGGCCGTGAAAAACTGTTTTTT	CASSPGTGGREKLFF
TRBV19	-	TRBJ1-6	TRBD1	TGTGCCACCAGGACAGGGGCGTTCAATTCACCCCTCCACTTT	CATRTGAFNSPLHF
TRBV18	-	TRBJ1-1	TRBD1	TGTGCCAGCTACATGGACAGGGAGTCTGAAGCTTTCTTT	CASYMDRESEAFF